This T cell receptor (beta chain) was profiled in a study of blood T cell repertoires in COVID-19 (TCRdb year 2020). Looking at the study overall: Samples covering the acute and convalescent phases of COVID-19 were provided by collaborators in the United States, Italy and Spain. The prospective study material was composed of cDNA or gDNA derived from T cells, B-cell-depleted T cells, or PBMCs. Subjects who had been exposed to COVID-19, were actively infected with it, or had recovered from it provided the deeply sampled blood TCRbeta repertoires that made up the dataset. The repertoires were released in a freely available public database meant as a resource for research on the immune response to SARS-CoV-2. Samples came from the ongoing ImmuneRACE study (first 160 participants) plus 1,254 subjects from 6 global collaborators. Nearly every sample came with metadata listing a de-identified subject ID, COVID-19 status, age in years and sex. Where available, HLA class I and class II types were taken from metadata supplied by the sample provider and were not determined by assay-based typing. Broad study findings and their caveats: Clinical and demographic metadata were provided uncurated, with the amount varying by source and participant.

Each collaborating institution followed its own protocols to collect whole blood in K2EDTA tubes. For TCRbeta analysis, collaborators shipped samples in one of three forms: frozen whole blood, isolated PBMCs, or DNA extracted from either of those sample types. This clone was recorded only once. What this receptor recognizes is not known. Nothing much larger sits one base from this clone, and base qualities are not available. From the germline V gene, CDR1 is KGHDR and CDR2 is SFDVKD. Inclusive of the bounding cysteine and phenylalanine, the CDR3 is 17 residues long. Just the 51-base CDR3 DNA is kept, in frame starting at base 1. From V the trimming removes 3 bases and from J it removes 2 bases, while the gene matches leave 5 bases of the junction unaccounted for. The immunoSEQ Assay, a bias-controlled multiplex PCR, was used to amplify TCRbeta CDR3 regions from genomic DNA. The authors processed their data as follows. Within the assay, amplification of reference gene primers was used to estimate how many nucleated cells each sample contained. To quantify the absolute abundance of each unique TCRbeta CDR3 rearrangement, sequence reads were collapsed and filtered. For each sample, productive Simpson clonality was calculated by taking the square root of Simpson's diversity index across productive rearrangements. Held by TCRdb, this immuneACCESS table contains in-frame sequences only and omits some clones. Under half of the omission traces to an unresolved V gene where checked; the cause of the rest is unknown. That table is the source of V, J and clone size, and D and trimming were worked out from the DNA. Present in this sample are 86,000 or so clones, approximately 79% of which were seen just once. The top ten constitute approximately 10% of the sample.

This clonotype was sampled from an older man with acute or convalescent COVID-19. Sequenced input: peripheral blood. Here the chain combines TRBV24-1 and TRBJ2-3; 12 of the junction bases match TRBD2. The encoded CDR3 is CATSDTTSGGVTDTQYF. The nucleotide sequence reads TGTGCCACCAGTGATACGACTAGCGGGGGCGTCACAGATACGCAGTATTTT.